This T cell receptor beta chain was sequenced in a study of CD4+ T cells in melanoma. The study's findings and limits: Neoantigen-specific CD4+ T cells in melanoma reportedly had diverse differentiation states.

Clones were sequenced by immunoSEQ multiplex PCR, and TCRdb holds only the in-frame ones, with some missing. Of 90,000 to 130,000 clones listed, about 90% are singletons. On this clone itself: What it recognizes is unknown.

This sequence was found in a human donor with melanoma. The material sequenced was peripheral blood.

CDR3: CASSLAPGDGYTF. In DNA, the CDR3 is TGTGCCAGCAGCTTAGCACCAGGGGATGGCTACACCTTC. This chain joins TRBV7-2 and TRBJ1-2; tentatively, D is TRBD1 (6 bases). Germline V gene data show CDR1 as SGHTA and CDR2 as FQGNSA. The CDR3 is 13 residues long. V was trimmed by 0 bases and J by 6 bases, leaving 8 bases between them.